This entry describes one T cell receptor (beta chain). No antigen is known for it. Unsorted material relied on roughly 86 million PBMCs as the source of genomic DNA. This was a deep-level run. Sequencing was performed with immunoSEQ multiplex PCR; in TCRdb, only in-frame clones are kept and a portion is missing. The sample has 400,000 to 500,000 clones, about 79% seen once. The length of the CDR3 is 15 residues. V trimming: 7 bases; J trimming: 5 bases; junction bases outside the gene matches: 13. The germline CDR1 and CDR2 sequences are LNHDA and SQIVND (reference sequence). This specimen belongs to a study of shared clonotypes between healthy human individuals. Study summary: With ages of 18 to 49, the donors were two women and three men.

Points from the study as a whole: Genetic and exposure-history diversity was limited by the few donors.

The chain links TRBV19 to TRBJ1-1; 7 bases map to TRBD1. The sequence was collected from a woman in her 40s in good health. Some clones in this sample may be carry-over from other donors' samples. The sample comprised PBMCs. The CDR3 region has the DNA TGTGCCAGTACCCCCACCAGGGGGTACCGGACTGAAGCTTTCTTT. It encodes CASTPTRGYRTEAFF. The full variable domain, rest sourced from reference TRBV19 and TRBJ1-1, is DGGITQSPKYLFRKEGQNVTLSCEQNLNHDAMYWYRQDPGQGLRLIYYSQIVNDFQKGDIAEGYSVSREKKESFPLTVTSAQKNPTAFYLCASTPTRGYRTEAFFGQGTRLTVV.